This T cell receptor beta chain was documented in a study of T cells expressing NK-cell markers (dated by TCRdb to about 2020). Turning to the overall study: Fewer than ten donors provided sorted CD3+CD56+NKG2C+, CD3+CD56+NKG2C- and CD3+CD56-NKG2C+ T-cell subsets, whose TCR beta-chain repertoires were profiled. Randomly selected healthy volunteers, three men and five women, were used as the eight sequenced donors. Of the eight sequenced donors, seven were found to be HCMV-seropositive and one was found to be HCMV-seronegative. Sequencing of the libraries produced 2 x 150 bp reads on Illumina HiSeq 2000/2500, MiSeq or NextSeq. The paper's findings and limits, for the study overall: Whether the expanded NKG2C-expressing T cell clones were specific for HCMV antigens was left unclear. In several donors, the dominant CD3+CD56+NKG2C+ clonotypes ranked among the top 10 CD8+ clonotypes, making up roughly 1.0-7.0% of CD8+ T cells. Those dominant clonotypes were again the most abundant among CD3+CD56-NKG2C+ cells in a few donors, at roughly 28.3-60.1%.

About this clonotype: The antigen it recognizes is unknown.

For CDR1 and CDR2, the germline V gene (reference sequence) lists MNHEY and SMNVEV. The CDR3 goes from the cysteine to the phenylalanine over 14 residues. The DNA is not on file. HCMV-specific IgG was detected in serum with a commercial ELISA kit to determine HCMV serostatus. Peripheral blood mononuclear cells were isolated from blood by Ficoll density gradient centrifugation. The sequencer was an Illumina HiSeq 2000. TCR beta cDNA libraries were prepared using 5'RACE template switching, which introduced a universal primer site and unique molecular identifiers. Synthesis of cDNA was primed from the TCR beta constant segment and was followed by two consecutive PCR amplification steps. The study's own analysis went as follows. MIGEC was used to demultiplex reads and group reads by UMI, and MiTCR was used to assemble and quantify clonotypes. To remove erroneous sequences, TCR cDNA sequences were retained only when supported by two or more reads. Downstream repertoire analysis used the tcR package, and clonotypes were matched across fractions by CDR3 nucleotide sequence plus V segment. VDJmatch was used to annotate antigen specificity against VDJdb, with one amino acid substitution in CDR3 permitted. TCRdb reprocessed the reads, reporting each CDR3 protein sequence once and no DNA. TCRdb assigned the V and J calls; the authors' analysis was not used. The table of this sample itemizes 140,000 or so distinct CDR3 sequences. Approximately 12% of the sample is held by the ten biggest clonotypes.

Sequencing was performed on blood T cells: a sorted CD56 or NKG2C T cell subset, CD4+ or CD8+ T cells, or bulk PBMC T cells (not recorded which). This TCR was sampled from a man younger than 35 in good health. Donor details come from another sample of the same person, matched by shared clones. The sequence links TRBV27 to TRBJ2-1. The CDR3 region reads CASREFSSYNEQFF.